This entry lists 26 T cell receptor beta chains sequenced from one sample in a study of blood T cell repertoires in COVID-19. Data came from immunoSEQ multiplex PCR; TCRdb stores just in-frame clones and leaves some out. In the table there are approximately 90,000 clones, about 84% of which are singletons. The specimen sequenced was peripheral blood. The receptors here all came from a man aged 55 to 70 with acute or convalescent COVID-19.

The gene calls are TRBV4-1 and TRBJ2-2; D gene ambiguous. The CDR3 consists of 19 residues. In germline, CDR1 is MGHRA, CDR2 YSYEKL. Trimming took off 1 base at V and 0 bases at J, with 18 bases between the two ends. The DNA of the CDR3 is TGCGCCAGCAGCCAAGGTCTTTTGCAGCGTCCCGCGAACACCGGGGAGCTGTTTTTT. Translated, it gives CASSQGLLQRPANTGELFF.

J is TRBJ2-3 and V is TRBV7-2; a possible D gene is TRBD1 (5 bases). Germline CDR1 reads SGHTA; CDR2 reads FQGNSA. Deletions cut 2 bases from V and 2 bases from J, with 8 bases between. The CDR3 loop spans 14 amino acids. This chain's CDR3 is CASSLRQPTDTQYF. For the CDR3, the DNA is TGTGCCAGCAGCTTAAGACAGCCCACAGATACGCAGTATTTT.

This chain connects TRBV25-1 to TRBJ2-5; no definite D call. Germline values: CDR1 MGHDK, CDR2 SYGVNS. The CDR3 is 14 residues long. Trimming shortened V by 2 bases and J by 7 bases, and 14 bases separated the two germline ends. CDR3 sequence: CASSETRTVGTQYF. In nucleotides, the CDR3 is TGTGCCAGCAGTGAAACCCGCACTGTTGGGACCCAGTACTTC.

The chain combines TRBV4-3 with TRBJ2-4; D remains ambiguous. Trimming removed 1 base from V and 0 bases from J, with 7 bases in between. CDR3 size: 15 residues. Germline V gene data show CDR1 as LGHNA and CDR2 as YSLEER. CDR3 nucleotide sequence: TGCGCCAGCAGCCAAGGCGCATTAGCCAAAAACATTCAGTACTTC. As protein: CASSQGALAKNIQYF.

Concerning this clone itself: This specimen includes other DNA sequences encoding the same CDR3. The V call is TRBV28, the J call TRBJ2-7, with TRBD2 matching over 7 bases. The length of the CDR3 is 12 residues. Germline CDR1 and CDR2: MDHEN and SYDVKM. After removal of 5 bases from V and 7 bases from J, the junction contained 5 bases not matched to a gene. The CDR3 DNA follows: TGTGCCAGCAGTCTGACTAGCAGTGAGCAGTACTTC. Translation: CASSLTSSEQYF.

This chain joins TRBV6-2 or TRBV6-3 and TRBJ2-7, with 12 bases lining up with TRBD2. The CDR3 sequence is 16 residues long. The trim removed 2 bases at V and 0 bases at J, leaving 2 bases unmatched. Germline CDR1 MNHEY, CDR2 SVGEGT. CDR3: CASSYRTSGVSYEQYF. The CDR3 DNA is TGTGCCAGCAGTTACAGGACTAGCGGGGTCTCCTACGAGCAGTACTTC.

The rearrangement joins TRBV5-6 to TRBJ2-5, with a weak D call TRBD2 (6 bases). The V and J ends lost 4 bases and 1 base respectively, with 17 bases between them. The CDR3 is 16 amino acids. Germline-derived CDR1 and CDR2 are SGHDT and YYEEEE. The CDR3 sequence is CASSAGVRGFQETQYF. For the CDR3, the DNA is TGTGCCAGCAGCGCTGGCGTTCGGGGGTTCCAAGAGACCCAGTACTTC. Based on the CDR3 plus reference TRBV5-6 and TRBJ2-5, the full variable domain is DAGVTQSPTHLIKTRGQQVTLRCSPKSGHDTVSWYQQALGQGPQFIFQYYEEEERQRGNFPDRFSGHQFPNYSSELNVNALLLGDSALYLCASSAGVRGFQETQYFGPGTRLLVL.

This rearrangement joins TRBV18 to TRBJ1-2; D is undetermined. V was shortened by 2 bases and J by 5 bases, with 9 bases between the two germline ends. CDR1 and CDR2 (germline): KGHSH, LQKENI. The CDR3 has 13 amino acids. DNA for the CDR3: TGTGCCAGCTCACCAGTCGAGGGTTATGGCTACACCTTC. Its protein product is CASSPVEGYGYTF. The whole variable domain, remainder taken from reference TRBV18 and TRBJ1-2, is NAGVMQNPRHLVRRRGQEARLRCSPMKGHSHVYWYRQLPEEGLKFMVYLQKENIIDESGMPKERFSAEFPKEGPSILRIQQVVRGDSAAYFCASSPVEGYGYTFGSGTRLTVV.

J is TRBJ2-7 and V is TRBV28; D may be TRBD2 (6 bases). CDR3 size: 13 residues. Germline CDR1 MDHEN, CDR2 SYDVKM. V was cut by 6 bases and J by 6 bases, with 15 bases left in between. CDR3 residues: CASRSGTRREQYF. The CDR3, as DNA: TGTGCCAGCAGGTCCGGGACTCGACGCGAGCAGTACTTC.

The chain couples TRBV19 to TRBJ2-7; tentative D call: TRBD1 (5 bases). Germline CDR1 reads LNHDA; CDR2 reads SQIVND (reference sequence). The CDR3 spans 13 residues. V was trimmed by 2 bases and J by 4 bases, leaving 9 bases between them. DNA for the CDR3: TGTGCCAGTAGTATAACCAGGGAATACGAGCAGTACTTC. This translates into CASSITREYEQYF.

V gene TRBV19 combines with J gene TRBJ2-1; TRBD1 is a possible D gene (5 bases). Trimming removed 10 bases from V and 6 bases from J, with 22 bases in between. Germline-derived CDR1 and CDR2 are LNHDA and SQIVND (reference sequence). The CDR3 runs 15 residues. The chain's CDR3 is CATAFWGRGVNEQFF. CDR3 DNA sequence: TGTGCCACCGCGTTCTGGGGAAGGGGTGTCAATGAGCAGTTCTTC.

V usage is TRBV11-2 and J usage is TRBJ2-7, with 8 bases lining up with TRBD1. Germline CDR1 and CDR2: SGHAT and FQNNGV. Trimming cost V 3 bases and J 4 bases; bases outside gene matches: 8. The CDR3 runs to 15 residues. This chain's CDR3 is CASSLGTGYMYEQYF. As DNA, the CDR3 is TGTGCCAGCAGCTTGGGGACAGGTTATATGTACGAGCAGTACTTC.

The rearrangement joins TRBV28 to TRBJ1-2; D might be TRBD1 (6 bases). The CDR3 runs 16 residues. Trimming took 3 bases from V and 2 from J, leaving 16 bases between them. Germline lookup yields CDR1 MDHEN and CDR2 SYDVKM. The CDR3 region has the DNA TGTGCCAGCAGTTTTGCGACAGGCGCACTGAACTATGGCTACACCTTC. It specifies CASSFATGALNYGYTF.

The genes are TRBV2 and TRBJ1-2; D unclear. The germline CDR1 and CDR2 sequences are SNHLY and FYNNEI. CDR3 length equals 14 residues. V was clipped by 6 bases and J by 5 bases, with 16 bases between them. CDR3 sequence (DNA): TGTGCCAGCAGCCCCTCCGGGATTACTTATGGCTACACCTTC. Translation gives CASSPSGITYGYTF.

This rearrangement joins TRBV6-2 or TRBV6-3 to TRBJ2-1; TRBD2 agrees at 10 bases. The germline V gene encodes CDR1 MNHEY and CDR2 SVGEGT. V shed 2 bases, J shed 3 bases, and the junction held 13 bases outside the gene matches. This CDR3 comprises 19 residues. CDR3 sequence reads: CASSYDKIIAGGFYNEQFF. CDR3 nucleotides: TGTGCCAGCAGTTACGACAAGATTATAGCGGGGGGCTTCTACAATGAGCAGTTCTTC.

This rearrangement joins TRBV5-5 to TRBJ1-1; TRBD1 is a possible D gene (5 bases). The length of the CDR3 is 14 residues. V lost 0 bases, J lost 6 bases, and 12 bases lay in between. Per germline, CDR1 SGHKS and CDR2 YYEKEE (reference sequence). The CDR3 region has the DNA TGTGCCAGCAGCTTGGAGAGGGACTTCCCTGAAGCTTTCTTT. Its protein product is CASSLERDFPEAFF.

This chain joins TRBV18 and TRBJ1-2; perhaps TRBD1 as D (5 bases). CDR3 size: 17 residues. Deletions cut 0 bases from V and 0 bases from J, with 14 bases between. Germline-derived CDR1 and CDR2 are KGHSH and LQKENI. The DNA for the CDR3 is TGTGCCAGCTCACCACCGTTTCCTGGGGGGGCTAACTATGGCTACACCTTC. Translated, it gives CASSPPFPGGANYGYTF.

The V call is TRBV10-2, the J call TRBJ1-6; 8 bases line up with TRBD1. The V segment lost 8 bases and the J segment 4 bases; nucleotides outside the gene matches: 4. The CDR3 runs 14 residues. Germline-derived CDR1 and CDR2 are WSHSY and SAAADI. The CDR3 region has the DNA TGCGCCAGCGTCAGGGGGCTGTATAATTCACCCCTCCACTTT. Translation gives CASVRGLYNSPLHF.

This clone occurred once. This chain connects TRBV11-2 to TRBJ2-3; 10 bases agree with TRBD1. CDR1 SGHAT and CDR2 FQNNGV come from the germline V gene. CDR3 size: 15 residues. Unmatched junction bases numbered 2, after V lost 4 bases and J lost 1 base. Here the CDR3 DNA reads TGTGCCAGCAGCTCCGGGACAGGGGGCACAGATACGCAGTATTTT. Protein: CASSSGTGGTDTQYF.

This chain connects TRBV5-5 to TRBJ1-5; 7 bases fit TRBD1. Looked up from germline, CDR1 is SGHKS and CDR2 is YYEKEE (reference sequence). The CDR3 loop spans 14 amino acids. V dropped 5 bases and J dropped 5; count of bases not matched to a gene: 7. DNA for the CDR3: TGTGCCAGCAGTTTACAACAGGGGCATCAGCCCCAGCATTTT. Its protein product is CASSLQQGHQPQHF.

The chain couples TRBV5-5 to TRBJ2-1; weak D call: TRBD2 (6 bases). Trimming removed 4 bases at V and 5 bases at J, with 16 bases between. The CDR3 runs to 15 residues. Germline V gene sequence: CDR1 SGHKS, CDR2 YYEKEE (reference sequence). The CDR3 nucleotides are TGTGCCAGCAGCCCCAACGCGGGGCTTAACAATGAGCAGTTCTTC. This sequence encodes CASSPNAGLNNEQFF.

The chain carries TRBV10-1 and TRBJ1-1, with D maybe TRBD1 (5 bases). Between the trimmed V and J ends, which lost 4 bases and 5 bases, there was a span of 11 bases. This CDR3 region has 13 residues. CDR1 and CDR2 (germline): WNHNN, SYGVQD (reference sequence). CDR3 bases: TGCGCCAGCAGTGTTCAGGGCGGAACTGAAGCTTTCTTT. Protein product: CASSVQGGTEAFF.

A few counts support this clone. CDR3 loop: CASSLLAESSYEQYF. Written as DNA, the CDR3 is TGCGCCAGCAGCTTGCTAGCGGAGAGCTCCTACGAGCAGTACTTC. V usage is TRBV5-1 and J usage is TRBJ2-7; 7 bases are shared with TRBD2. CDR3 length: 15 residues. The germline CDR1 and CDR2 sequences are SGHRS and YFSETQ. Trimming at V came to 1 base and at J to 0 bases, leaving 4 bases not matched to a gene.

The gene calls are TRBV19 and TRBJ2-5, with a possible D match to TRBD1 (6 bases). The V and J ends lost 5 bases and 7 bases respectively, with 14 bases between them. There are 13 residues in the CDR3. The germline CDR1 and CDR2 sequences are LNHDA and SQIVND (reference sequence). The CDR3 nucleotides read TGTGCCAGTAGTCTCACAGGGTTCGGGACCCAGTACTTC. The encoded protein is CASSLTGFGTQYF.

This chain connects TRBV11-3 to TRBJ2-2, with TRBD2 matching 8 bases. V shed 6 bases, J shed 4 bases, and the junction held 10 bases outside the gene matches. The CDR3 runs to 16 residues. CDR1 SGHNT and CDR2 YENEEA come from the germline V gene. CDR3 DNA: TGTGCCAGCAGAAAGCCCGGGACTAGTGGCACCGGGGAGCTGTTTTTT. Its translation: CASRKPGTSGTGELFF.

The genes are TRBV6-5 and TRBJ2-7, with 8 bases lining up with TRBD1. Trimming removed 9 bases from V and 2 bases from J; junction bases left unmatched: 9. The length of the CDR3 is 14 residues. The germline gives CDR1 MNHEY, CDR2 SVGAGI. The CDR3 DNA reads TGTGCCAGTGGGACTGGACAGGGTCCCTACGAGCAGTACTTC. Its translation: CASGTGQGPYEQYF.